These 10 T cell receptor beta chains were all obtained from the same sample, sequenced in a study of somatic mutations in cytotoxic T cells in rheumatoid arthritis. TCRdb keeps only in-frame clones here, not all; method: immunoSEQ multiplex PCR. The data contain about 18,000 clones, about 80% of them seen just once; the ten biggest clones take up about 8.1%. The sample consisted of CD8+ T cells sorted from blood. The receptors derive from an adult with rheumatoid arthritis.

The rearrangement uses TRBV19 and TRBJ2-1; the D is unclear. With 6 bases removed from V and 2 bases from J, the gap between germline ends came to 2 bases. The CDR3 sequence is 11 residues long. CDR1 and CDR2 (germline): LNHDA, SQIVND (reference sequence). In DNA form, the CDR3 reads TGTGCCAGTAGCACCTACAATGAGCAGTTCTTC. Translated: CASSTYNEQFF.

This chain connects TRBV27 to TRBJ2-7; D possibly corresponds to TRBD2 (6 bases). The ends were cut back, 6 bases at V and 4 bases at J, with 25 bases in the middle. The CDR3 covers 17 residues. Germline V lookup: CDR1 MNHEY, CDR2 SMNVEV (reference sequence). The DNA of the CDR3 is TGTGCCAGCAGCCCGGTTGGGACTCCACCTCTTTTATACGAGCAGTACTTC. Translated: CASSPVGTPPLLYEQYF.

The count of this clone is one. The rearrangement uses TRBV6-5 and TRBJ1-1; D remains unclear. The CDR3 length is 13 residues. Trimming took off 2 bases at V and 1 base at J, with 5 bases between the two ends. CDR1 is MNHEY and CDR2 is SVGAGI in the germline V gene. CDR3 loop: CASSYGENTEAFF. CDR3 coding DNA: TGTGCCAGCAGTTACGGTGAGAACACTGAAGCTTTCTTT.

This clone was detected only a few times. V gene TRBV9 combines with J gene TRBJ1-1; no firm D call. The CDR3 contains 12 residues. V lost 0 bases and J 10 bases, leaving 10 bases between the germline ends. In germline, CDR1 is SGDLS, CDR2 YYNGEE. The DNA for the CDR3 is TGTGCCAGCAGCGTAGGCAGGAAGGGAGCTTTCTTT. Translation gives CASSVGRKGAFF. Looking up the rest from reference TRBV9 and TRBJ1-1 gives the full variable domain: DSGVTQTPKHLITATGQRVTLRCSPRSGDLSVYWYQQSLDQGLQFLIQYYNGEERAKGNILERFSAQQFPDLHSELNLSSLELGDSALYFCASSVGRKGAFFGQGTRLTVV.

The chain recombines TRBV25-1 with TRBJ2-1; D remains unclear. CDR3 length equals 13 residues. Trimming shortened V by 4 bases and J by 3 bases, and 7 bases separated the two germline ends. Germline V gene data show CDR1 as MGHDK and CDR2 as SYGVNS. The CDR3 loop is CASSGAIYNEQFF. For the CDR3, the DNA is TGTGCCAGCAGTGGGGCCATCTACAATGAGCAGTTCTTC.

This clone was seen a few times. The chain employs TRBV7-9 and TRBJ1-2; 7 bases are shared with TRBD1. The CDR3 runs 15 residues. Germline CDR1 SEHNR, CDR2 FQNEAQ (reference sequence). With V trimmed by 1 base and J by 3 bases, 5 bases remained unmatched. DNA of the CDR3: TGTGCCAGCAGCTTAGAACAGGGGCACGACTATGGCTACACCTTC. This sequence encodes CASSLEQGHDYGYTF.

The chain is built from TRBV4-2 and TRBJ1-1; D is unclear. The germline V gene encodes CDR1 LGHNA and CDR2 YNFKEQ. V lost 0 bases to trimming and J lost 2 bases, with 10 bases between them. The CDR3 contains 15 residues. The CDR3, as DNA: TGTGCCAGCAGCCAAGATACCCCTATTAACACTGAAGCTTTCTTT. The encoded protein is CASSQDTPINTEAFF.

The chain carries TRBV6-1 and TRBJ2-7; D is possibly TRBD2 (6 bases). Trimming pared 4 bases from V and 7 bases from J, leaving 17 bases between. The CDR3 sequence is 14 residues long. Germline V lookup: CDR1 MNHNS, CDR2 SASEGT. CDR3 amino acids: CASSVSGGGWEQYF. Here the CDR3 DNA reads TGTGCCAGCAGTGTCTCTGGGGGAGGTTGGGAGCAGTACTTC.

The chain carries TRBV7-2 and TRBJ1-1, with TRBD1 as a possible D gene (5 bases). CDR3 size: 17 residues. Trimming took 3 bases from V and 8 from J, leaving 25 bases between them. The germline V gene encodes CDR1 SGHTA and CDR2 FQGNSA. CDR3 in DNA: TGTGCCAGCAGCTTCGCAGGGTATATCGCTATCGGTTCGGAAGCTTTCTTT. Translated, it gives CASSFAGYIAIGSEAFF.

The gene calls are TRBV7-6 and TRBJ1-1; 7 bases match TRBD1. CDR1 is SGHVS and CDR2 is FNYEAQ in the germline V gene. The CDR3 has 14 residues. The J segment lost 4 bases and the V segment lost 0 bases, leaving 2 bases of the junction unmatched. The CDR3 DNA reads TGTGCCAGCAGCTTAGCGACAGGGCCCACTGAAGCTTTCTTT. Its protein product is CASSLATGPTEAFF. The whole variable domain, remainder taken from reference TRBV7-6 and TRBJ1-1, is GAGVSQSPRYKVTKRGQDVALRCDPISGHVSLYWYRQALGQGPEFLTYFNYEAQQDKSGLPNDRFSAERPEGSISTLTIQRTEQRDSAMYRCASSLATGPTEAFFGQGTRLTVV.